Listed below are T cell receptor beta chains from one sample, sequenced in a study of tumor-infiltrating lymphocytes in localized non-small cell lung cancer. Profiled with immunoSEQ multiplex PCR; TCRdb holds only in-frame clones, not every one. The sample carries roughly 15,000 clones, approximately 70% recorded once. The specimen was lung tumor tissue. The receptor source for this set is a human donor with non-small cell lung cancer. Both conserved end residues are part of each CDR3. A D gene is named only where the DNA matches it firmly. Clone size appears in some rows only: once, few, many, or a class for an expanded clone.

-,TRBJ2-5,TRBV5-1,-,14,CASSLDSSAETQYF,TGCGCCAGCAGCTTGGACTCTAGCGCAGAGACCCAGTACTTC
few,TRBJ1-4,TRBV2,-,12,CASSGGAEKLFF,TGTGCCAGCAGCGGCGGGGCTGAAAAACTGTTTTTT
-,TRBJ1-5,TRBV7-9,-,15,CASSLDGVGNQPQHF,TGTGCCAGCAGCTTAGATGGGGTGGGCAATCAGCCCCAGCATTTT
-,TRBJ2-2,TRBV4-2,TRBD2,20,CASSPYPSGLAGENTGELFF,TGTGCCAGCAGCCCATATCCATCGGGACTAGCGGGAGAAAACACCGGGGAGCTGTTTTTT
-,TRBJ1-3,TRBV7-2,-,15,CASSLMGIGGNTIYF,TGTGCCAGCAGCTTAATGGGAATTGGAGGAAACACCATATATTTT
-,TRBJ2-3,TRBV7-2,-,15,CASSLVGVGTDTQYF,TGTGCCAGCAGCTTAGTAGGGGTGGGCACAGATACGCAGTATTTT
-,TRBJ2-2,TRBV5-1,TRBD2,16,CASSLGTSGTVGELFF,TGCGCCAGCAGCTTAGGGACTAGCGGGACAGTCGGGGAGCTGTTTTTT
few,TRBJ2-2,TRBV11-2,-,14,CASSLVGLAGELFF,TGTGCCAGCAGCTTAGTGGGGCTAGCCGGGGAGCTGTTTTTT
-,TRBJ1-2,TRBV9,-,16,CASSIPRAVGNYGYTF,TGTGCCAGCAGCATACCTCGGGCAGTGGGTAACTATGGCTACACCTTC
-,TRBJ1-5,TRBV7-8,-,14,CASSLVADNQPQHF,TGTGCCAGCAGCTTAGTTGCAGACAATCAGCCCCAGCATTTT
-,TRBJ1-6,TRBV14,TRBD1,17,CASSQEGTGLGNSPLHF,TGTGCCAGCAGCCAAGAAGGGACAGGGCTTGGCAATTCACCCCTCCACTTT
once,TRBJ2-1,TRBV18,TRBD1,15,CASSQGQGEYNEQFF,TGTGCCAGCTCACAGGGACAGGGGGAATACAATGAGCAGTTCTTC
-,TRBJ1-2,TRBV7-9,-,11,CASSLRYGYTF,TGTGCCAGCAGCTTACGGTATGGCTACACCTTC
-,TRBJ2-1,TRBV5-1,TRBD2,16,CASSRGTSNLRDEQFF,TGCGCCAGCAGCCGAGGGACTAGCAATCTTAGGGATGAGCAGTTCTTC